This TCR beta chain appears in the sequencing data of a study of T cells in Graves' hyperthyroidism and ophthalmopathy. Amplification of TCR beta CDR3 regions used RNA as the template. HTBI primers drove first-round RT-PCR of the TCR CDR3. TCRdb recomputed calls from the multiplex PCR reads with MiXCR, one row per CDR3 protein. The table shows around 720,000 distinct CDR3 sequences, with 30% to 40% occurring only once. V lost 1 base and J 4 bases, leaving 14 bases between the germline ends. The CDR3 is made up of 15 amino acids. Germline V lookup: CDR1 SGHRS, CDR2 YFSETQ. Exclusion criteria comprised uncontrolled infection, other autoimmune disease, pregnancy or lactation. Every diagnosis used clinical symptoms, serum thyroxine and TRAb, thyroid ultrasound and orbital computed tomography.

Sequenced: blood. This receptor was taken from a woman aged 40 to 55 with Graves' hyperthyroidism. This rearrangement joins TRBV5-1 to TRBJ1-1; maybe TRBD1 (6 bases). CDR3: CASSLSRGAGTEAFF. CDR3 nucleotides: TGCGCCAGCAGCTTGAGCCGGGGGGCAGGCACTGAAGCTTTCTTT.